This T cell receptor beta chain is drawn from a study of neurological immune-mediated disorders. From germline, CDR1 is ENHRY and CDR2 SYGVKD. V was pared by 4 bases and J by 2 bases, with 20 bases between. The CDR3 extends over 17 amino acids. This clonotype was counted at least ten times. The cDNA was produced through 5'RACE with 10-nucleotide random UMIs. The yield of each sequencing run was over 190 million TCR-beta sequences from 15-18 subjects. TCRdb called the 5' RACE reads again in MiXCR, with one record for every CDR3 protein. The top ten clones hold roughly 15% of a sample with more than 15,000 distinct CDR3 sequences, over 12% of them seen once.

This rearrangement joins TRBV10-3 to TRBJ1-2, with TRBD1 as a possible D gene (6 bases). The sequencing sample was made of PBMCs. This TCR came from a man in his sixties with HTLV-1-associated myelopathy (HAM/TSP). The CDR3 spells CAISGADSNPRNYGYTF. Written as DNA, the CDR3 is TGTGCCATCAGTGGCGCGGACAGCAACCCTAGAAACTATGGCTACACCTTC.